This TCR beta chain was retrieved from a study of vaccination effects on CD4 cells after COVID-19. Overall study: Within the ViraFEST assay, antigen-specific CD4+ T cells underwent expansion with viral peptide pools prior to sequencing.

As concerns this clone: The antigen remains undetermined.

Upon completion of about eleven days in culture, CD4+ T cells were isolated. As their vaccination, participants received two doses of either BNT162b2 or mRNA-1273. People in the vaccine group had not been infected with SARS-CoV-2 before, and their nucleocapsid antibodies were negative. Clones were read by immunoSEQ multiplex PCR, and TCRdb kept only the in-frame ones, dropping some. This sample yields fewer than 75,000 clones, of which around 80% are seen a single time; about 2.4% belongs to the top ten. Source: CD4+ T cells from PBMCs cultured without peptide, taken after COVID-19 vaccination. The sequence came from a human donor who received a COVID-19 vaccine.

CDR3 in amino acids: CASSPDRGDETQYF. The DNA of the CDR3 is TGTGCCAGCAGCCCCGACAGGGGTGATGAGACCCAGTACTTC. The chain joins TRBV7-2 to TRBJ2-5; 8 bases fit TRBD1. The V and J ends lost 5 bases and 5 bases, in that order; junction bases with no gene match: 7. The CDR3 has 14 residues. The germline V gene encodes CDR1 SGHTA and CDR2 FQGNSA.